This passage covers 24 T cell receptor beta chains from one sample sequenced in a study of blood T cell repertoires in COVID-19. Profiled with immunoSEQ multiplex PCR; TCRdb holds only in-frame clones, not every one. The profile covers about 290,000 clones, with roughly 91% appearing a single time and around 10% taken by the ten largest. Sample: peripheral blood. The origin of the receptors is a woman younger than 45 with COVID-19, enrolled during active disease.

This clone has just one count. Here the CDR3 DNA reads TGCGCCCCGAGGGGGAGGGCGGATCCGTTAGGGGGAGGCTACGAGCAGTACTTC. This gives the protein CAPRGRADPLGGGYEQYF. The chain joins TRBV23-1 to TRBJ2-7; TRBD2 might be the D (7 bases). TRBV23-1 is marked as an open reading frame, function uncertain. The CDR3 sequence is 18 residues long. The V end lost 11 bases, the J end lost 3 bases, and 32 bases lay between the germline ends.

This chain connects TRBV19 to TRBJ1-1; tentatively, D is TRBD1 (6 bases). Germline V CDR1 and CDR2: LNHDA, SQIVND (reference sequence). This CDR3 comprises 14 residues. V was clipped by 6 bases and J by 1 base, with 12 bases between them. Here the CDR3 DNA reads TGTGCCAGTAGCACCTTACAGGGGAACACTGAAGCTTTCTTT. Its translation is CASSTLQGNTEAFF. Looking up the rest from reference TRBV19 and TRBJ1-1 gives the full variable domain: DGGITQSPKYLFRKEGQNVTLSCEQNLNHDAMYWYRQDPGQGLRLIYYSQIVNDFQKGDIAEGYSVSREKKESFPLTVTSAQKNPTAFYLCASSTLQGNTEAFFGQGTRLTVV.

The CDR3 region is CASSLAGGQPQHF. In nucleotides, the CDR3 is TGTGCCAGCAGCTTAGCCGGCGGTCAGCCCCAGCATTTT. The chain combines TRBV7-9 with TRBJ1-5; D is ambiguous. The CDR3 runs to 13 residues. Trimming cost V 0 bases and J 6 bases, with 6 bases left between them. Germline lookup yields CDR1 SEHNR and CDR2 FQNEAQ (reference sequence).

The V and J genes are TRBV27 and TRBJ2-7; possible D gene TRBD2, 6 bases. V lost 0 bases to trimming and J lost 0 bases, with 12 bases between them. This CDR3 has 16 residues. CDR1 and CDR2 (germline): MNHEY, SMNVEV (reference sequence). The CDR3 DNA sequence: TGTGCCAGCAGTTTATCGTGGGGGGAAAACTCCTACGAGCAGTACTTC. Its translation: CASSLSWGENSYEQYF.

The chain uses TRBV4-1 and TRBJ1-5; no reliable D call. The length of the CDR3 is 14 residues. V was shortened by 5 bases and J by 0 bases, with 8 bases between the two germline ends. Germline CDR1 reads MGHRA; CDR2 reads YSYEKL. CDR3 sequence reads: CASSYTNSNQPQHF. Here the CDR3 DNA reads TGCGCCAGCAGCTACACCAATAGCAATCAGCCCCAGCATTTT.

The CDR3 loop is CAISEVKTGSYGYTF. The DNA of the CDR3 is TGTGCCATCAGTGAAGTAAAGACAGGATCCTATGGCTACACCTTC. The chain links TRBV10-3 to TRBJ1-2, with D possibly TRBD1 on 6 matching bases. The V end was cut by 3 bases, the J end by 4 bases, with 15 bases between. Germline lookup yields CDR1 ENHRY and CDR2 SYGVKD. This CDR3 comprises 15 residues.

The V call is TRBV7-7, the J call TRBJ1-1, with no clear D. This CDR3 contains 13 residues. V gave up 5 bases and J gave up 0 bases, with 7 bases separating them. Germline V lookup: CDR1 SSHAT, CDR2 FNYEAQ (reference sequence). The CDR3 loop is CASSAQVNTEAFF. DNA of the CDR3: TGTGCCAGCAGCGCTCAGGTGAACACTGAAGCTTTCTTT.

V and J are TRBV10-3 and TRBJ2-1; D perhaps matches TRBD2 (6 bases). Trimming took off 5 bases at V and 4 bases at J, with 18 bases between the two ends. The CDR3 is made up of 16 amino acids. The germline V gene encodes CDR1 ENHRY and CDR2 SYGVKD. The CDR3: CAISTDGFGGYNEQFF. The CDR3 region has the DNA TGTGCCATCAGTACCGATGGGTTCGGGGGTTACAATGAGCAGTTCTTC.

This clone showed up just once. The rearrangement uses TRBV27 and TRBJ2-1, with 8 bases aligning to TRBD1. The V and J ends lost 5 bases and 5 bases, in that order; junction bases with no gene match: 5. Germline-derived CDR1 and CDR2 are MNHEY and SMNVEV (reference sequence). The CDR3 contains 14 residues. CDR3 nucleotide sequence: TGTGCCAGCAGTATAGGGACAGGACACAATGAGCAGTTCTTC. This sequence encodes CASSIGTGHNEQFF.

This rearrangement joins TRBV5-4 to TRBJ2-7; a weak D match, TRBD1 (6 bases). The CDR3 covers 13 residues. CDR1 is SGHNT and CDR2 is YYREEE in the germline V gene (reference sequence). With 2 bases removed from V and 2 bases from J, the gap between germline ends came to 8 bases. The CDR3 DNA reads as TGTGCCAGCAGCTTTAGGGACACCTACGAGCAGTACTTC. Amino acid sequence: CASSFRDTYEQYF.

This chain links TRBV1 with TRBJ2-6; the D call in the table, TRBD2, was not verified against the DNA. TRBV1 is annotated as a pseudogene. There are 18 residues in the CDR3. The chain's CDR3 is CTSSLGVAGDSGANVLTF. Written as DNA, the CDR3 is TGCACCAGCAGCCTAGGCGTAGCGGGTGACTCTGGGGCCAACGTCCTGACTTTC.

This clone was counted a single time. The chain has TRBV27 and TRBJ2-1; the D gene is possibly TRBD2 (5 bases). Germline lookup yields CDR1 MNHEY and CDR2 SMNVEV (reference sequence). This CDR3 is 14 amino acids long. Trimming shortened V by 6 bases and J by 3 bases, and 12 bases separated the two germline ends. CDR3 DNA: TGTGCCAGCAGGTTAAGCGGTTTCTACAATGAGCAGTTCTTC. As protein: CASRLSGFYNEQFF.

The chain is built from TRBV18 and TRBJ2-6, with D tentatively TRBD1 (5 bases). This CDR3 is built from 17 residues. Trimming pared 1 base from V and 11 bases from J, leaving 21 bases between. Germline CDR1 KGHSH, CDR2 LQKENI. CDR3 region: CASSPQNRNRWVDVLTF. The CDR3 region has the DNA TGTGCCAGCTCACCACAAAATCGGAACAGGTGGGTGGACGTCCTGACTTTC.

The chain links TRBV4-1 to TRBJ1-1; D might be TRBD1 (5 bases). The CDR3 runs to 15 residues. Looked up from germline, CDR1 is MGHRA and CDR2 is YSYEKL. Between the trimmed V and J ends, which lost 4 bases and 0 bases, there was a span of 12 bases. The CDR3 DNA sequence: TGCGCCAGCAGCCCGACGGGACTTTTGAACACTGAAGCTTTCTTT. Its protein is CASSPTGLLNTEAFF.

The CDR3 sequence is CASSGLDRGYEQYF. CDR3 DNA: TGTGCCAGCAGCGGGCTGGACAGGGGCTACGAGCAGTACTTC. The chain recombines TRBV5-6 with TRBJ2-7; TRBD1 matches 9 bases. The CDR3 contains 14 residues. After removal of 4 bases from V and 3 bases from J, the junction contained 5 bases not matched to a gene. CDR1 SGHDT and CDR2 YYEEEE come from the germline V gene.

This clone was observed a few times. The genes are TRBV5-4 and TRBJ2-7, with a weak D call TRBD2 (5 bases). V was trimmed by 3 bases and J by 7 bases, leaving 29 bases between them. The CDR3 contains 18 residues. The V gene's germline CDR1 is SGHNT and CDR2 YYREEE (reference sequence). CDR3 sequence reads: CASSSTLRTDSFVWEQYF. CDR3 in DNA: TGTGCCAGCAGCTCGACTCTAAGAACGGACTCCTTTGTTTGGGAGCAGTACTTC.

V and J are TRBV19 and TRBJ1-2; D call uncertain. The CDR3 runs 14 residues. Germline V gene sequence: CDR1 LNHDA, CDR2 SQIVND (reference sequence). V shed 3 bases and J shed 6 bases, with 14 bases lying between them. The CDR3 DNA follows: TGTGCCAGTAGTATTGGTGGCGGATCCCATGGCTACACCTTC. Translating gives CASSIGGGSHGYTF.

This sequence joins TRBV18 and TRBJ2-1, with TRBD1 matching 10 bases. Unmatched junction bases numbered 8, after V lost 0 bases and J lost 9 bases. Germline V gene lookup returns CDR1 KGHSH and CDR2 LQKENI. The CDR3 loop spans 16 amino acids. The CDR3 nucleotides are TGTGCCAGCTCACCACCCGACAGGGGGCTTAAGAGTGAGCAGTTCTTC. Residues: CASSPPDRGLKSEQFF. The whole variable domain, remainder taken from reference TRBV18 and TRBJ2-1, is NAGVMQNPRHLVRRRGQEARLRCSPMKGHSHVYWYRQLPEEGLKFMVYLQKENIIDESGMPKERFSAEFPKEGPSILRIQQVVRGDSAAYFCASSPPDRGLKSEQFFGPGTRLTVL.

This clone was counted a single time. The rearrangement uses TRBV19 and TRBJ2-1, with D possibly TRBD2 on 5 matching bases. Germline-derived CDR1 and CDR2 are LNHDA and SQIVND (reference sequence). The CDR3 has 15 amino acids. V shed 3 bases and J shed 4 bases, with 13 bases lying between them. CDR3 DNA: TGTGCCAGTAGTATCATGGAGGTCGAATACAATGAGCAGTTCTTC. Its protein is CASSIMEVEYNEQFF. Combining the CDR3 with reference TRBV19 and TRBJ2-1 gives the whole variable domain DGGITQSPKYLFRKEGQNVTLSCEQNLNHDAMYWYRQDPGQGLRLIYYSQIVNDFQKGDIAEGYSVSREKKESFPLTVTSAQKNPTAFYLCASSIMEVEYNEQFFGPGTRLTVL.

The rearrangement uses TRBV5-4 and TRBJ2-3, with TRBD1 identical over 7 bases. Trimming removed 4 bases from V and 5 bases from J; junction bases left unmatched: 7. Germline values: CDR1 SGHNT, CDR2 YYREEE (reference sequence). The CDR3 runs 14 residues. CDR3 coding DNA: TGTGCCAGCAGCACCAGACAGGGCAAAGATACGCAGTATTTT. Protein product: CASSTRQGKDTQYF.

V gene TRBV5-1 combines with J gene TRBJ1-2; TRBD1 matches at 7 bases. Per the germline V gene, CDR1 is SGHRS and CDR2 is YFSETQ. V dropped 0 bases and J dropped 5; count of bases not matched to a gene: 10. The CDR3 extends over 16 amino acids. The CDR3: CASSLGFDRVDYGYTF. The CDR3 coding sequence is TGCGCCAGCAGCTTGGGTTTTGACAGGGTGGATTATGGCTACACCTTC.

This clone was observed a handful of times. The chain is built from TRBV18 and TRBJ2-3, with 7 nucleotides matching TRBD1. After removal of 1 base from V and 5 bases from J, the junction contained 9 bases not matched to a gene. Germline CDR1 and CDR2: KGHSH and LQKENI. The CDR3 extends over 16 amino acids. In DNA form, the CDR3 reads TGTGCCAGCTCACCACTACAGGGGACCCTTGGAGATACGCAGTATTTT. It translates to CASSPLQGTLGDTQYF.

V is TRBV16 and J is TRBJ1-2; 9 bases align to TRBD1. Germline V gives CDR1 KGHSY, CDR2 FQNENV. The CDR3 extends over 15 amino acids. V lost 4 bases to trimming and J lost 2 bases; unmatched junction nucleotides: 5. The CDR3 sequence is CASSPPTGGNYGYTF. The CDR3 nucleotides are TGTGCCAGCAGCCCTCCGACAGGGGGGAACTATGGCTACACCTTC. Using reference TRBV16 and TRBJ1-2 for the parts outside the CDR3, the full variable domain is GEEVAQTPKHLVRGEGQKAKLYCAPIKGHSYVFWYQQVLKNEFKFLISFQNENVFDETGMPKERFSAKCLPNSPCSLEIQATKLEDSAVYFCASSPPTGGNYGYTFGSGTRLTVV.

The genes are TRBV5-1 and TRBJ2-7, with D tentatively TRBD1 (7 bases). Germline-derived CDR1 and CDR2 are SGHRS and YFSETQ. The ends were cut back, 4 bases at V and 3 bases at J, with 11 bases in the middle. The CDR3 runs to 13 residues. The CDR3 sequence: CASSAGTVYEQYF. CDR3 in DNA: TGCGCCAGCAGCGCGGGGACAGTCTACGAGCAGTACTTC.